This record looks at one T cell receptor (beta chain) sequence and its context. V gave up 1 base and J gave up 2 bases; unmatched junction bases: 11. This CDR3 is built from 18 residues. Per germline, CDR1 MDHEN and CDR2 SYDVKM. Primers for the PCR totalled 60 Vbeta and 13 Jbeta. The method was immunoSEQ multiplex PCR; TCRdb's version includes in-frame clones alone and lacks a portion of them. The table has about 200,000 clones, roughly 76% seen once; the top ten hold roughly 2.1%. This sample was included in a study of cytomegalovirus exposure and HLA in healthy donors. The clonotype comes from a woman aged 30 to 39 in good health and CMV-seropositive. What was sequenced was PBMCs. This rearrangement joins TRBV28 to TRBJ1-5; 7 bases agree with TRBD1. The CDR3 nucleotides read TGTGCCAGCAGTTTATATGGGCTCAGGCAGGGGGGCAATCAGCCCCAGCATTTT. This codes for CASSLYGLRQGGNQPQHF. The whole variable domain, filled in from reference TRBV28 and TRBJ1-5, reads DVKVTQSSRYLVKRTGEKVFLECVQDMDHENMFWYRQDPGLGLRLIYFSYDVKMKEKGDIPEGYSVSREKKERFSLILESASTNQTSMYLCASSLYGLRQGGNQPQHFGDGTRLSIL.